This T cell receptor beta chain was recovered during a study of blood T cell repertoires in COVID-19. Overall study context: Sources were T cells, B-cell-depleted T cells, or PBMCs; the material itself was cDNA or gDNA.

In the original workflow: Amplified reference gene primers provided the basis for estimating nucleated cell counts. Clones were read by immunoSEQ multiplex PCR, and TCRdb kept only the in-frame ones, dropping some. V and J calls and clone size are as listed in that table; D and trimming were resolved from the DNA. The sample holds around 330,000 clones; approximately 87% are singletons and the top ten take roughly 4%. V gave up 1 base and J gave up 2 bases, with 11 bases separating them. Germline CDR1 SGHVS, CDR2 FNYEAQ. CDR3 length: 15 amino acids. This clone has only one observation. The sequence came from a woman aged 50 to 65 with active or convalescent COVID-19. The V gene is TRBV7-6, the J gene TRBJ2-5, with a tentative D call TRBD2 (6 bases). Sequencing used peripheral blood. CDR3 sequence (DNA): TGTGCCAGCAGCTTAGGACTAGGACCTCAAGAGACCCAGTACTTC. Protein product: CASSLGLGPQETQYF.